This T cell receptor (beta chain) was profiled in a study of post-analysis software for immune sequencing data. Across the whole study: Several disease courses (relapsing-remitting, secondary progressive and progressive-relapsing) of multiple sclerosis were included. Findings and limits, study-wide: Patients used about five TRBV segments, including TRBV5-6, TRBV5-1 and TRBV20-1, more often than controls. Same-batch preparations were strongly co-clustered by F measure. Normalized Chao1 diversity in multiple sclerosis patients fell significantly below that of controls.

cDNA libraries for TCR beta contained unique molecular identifiers. Roughly 500,000 cDNA molecules were obtained per 1 to 10 million input T cells. One entry per CDR3 protein, called by TCRdb with MiXCR from the PCR reads. This sample carries approximately 630,000 distinct CDR3 sequences, about 60% of them seen once, and the ten largest clones take about 11%. This clonotype has more than one count but fewer than ten. What it binds is unknown. Germline V gene sequence: CDR1 SQVTM, CDR2 ANQGSEA. The CDR3 loop spans 13 amino acids. V lost 6 bases and J 5 bases, leaving 16 bases between the germline ends. This sequence was found in a girl between 2 and 10 years old with multiple sclerosis. This chain links TRBV29-1 with TRBJ1-2, with D unresolved. The sequenced material came from blood. CDR3 coding DNA: TGCAGCGTCCCTGCCCAGGCGGCGTATGGCTACACCTTC. Its protein product is CSVPAQAAYGYTF.